This TCR beta chain was documented in a study of regulatory T cells in long-lasting Graves disease. General observations from the study: Persistent disease was characterized by preferential usage of TRBV28, TRBJ1-2 and TRBJ2-5.

Remarks on this clonotype: What it binds is unknown.

With iRepertoire HTBI primers and Arm-PCR of CDR3 regions, TCR beta libraries were built. TCRdb processed the multiplex PCR reads anew with MiXCR; each CDR3 protein has one entry. The table has roughly 360,000 distinct CDR3 sequences, 20% to 25% seen once. Time point in this sample: persistent/refractory GD, antithyroid drugs over 5 years with positive TRAb. PBMC RNA served as the TCR library source. Germline loops: CDR1 SGHDT, CDR2 YYEEEE. The V end was cut by 0 bases, the J end by 0 bases, with 13 bases between. CDR3 length: 17 residues. This TCR came from a woman between 35 and 50 years old with Graves disease. The specimen was peripheral blood mononuclear cells (PBMCs), collected when the disease was refractory, from a patient treated with antithyroid drugs. The chain joins TRBV5-6 to TRBJ1-3, with D possibly TRBD1 on 5 matching bases. The CDR3, as DNA: TGTGCCAGCAGCTTGGGGGTCGCAGGGACCTCTGGAAACACCATATATTTT. Amino acids: CASSLGVAGTSGNTIYF.